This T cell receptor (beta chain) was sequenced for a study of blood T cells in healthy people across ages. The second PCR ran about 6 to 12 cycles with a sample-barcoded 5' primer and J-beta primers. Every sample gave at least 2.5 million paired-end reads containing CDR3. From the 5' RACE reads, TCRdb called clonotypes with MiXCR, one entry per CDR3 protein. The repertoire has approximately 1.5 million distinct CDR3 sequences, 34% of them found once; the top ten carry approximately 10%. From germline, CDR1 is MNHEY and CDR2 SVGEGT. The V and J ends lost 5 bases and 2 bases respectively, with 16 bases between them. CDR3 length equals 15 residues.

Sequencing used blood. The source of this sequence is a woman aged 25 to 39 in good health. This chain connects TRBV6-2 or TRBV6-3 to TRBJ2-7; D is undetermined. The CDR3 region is CASSPRFLSAYEQYF. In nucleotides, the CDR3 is TGTGCCAGCAGTCCCCGATTCCTCTCCGCCTACGAGCAGTACTTC.